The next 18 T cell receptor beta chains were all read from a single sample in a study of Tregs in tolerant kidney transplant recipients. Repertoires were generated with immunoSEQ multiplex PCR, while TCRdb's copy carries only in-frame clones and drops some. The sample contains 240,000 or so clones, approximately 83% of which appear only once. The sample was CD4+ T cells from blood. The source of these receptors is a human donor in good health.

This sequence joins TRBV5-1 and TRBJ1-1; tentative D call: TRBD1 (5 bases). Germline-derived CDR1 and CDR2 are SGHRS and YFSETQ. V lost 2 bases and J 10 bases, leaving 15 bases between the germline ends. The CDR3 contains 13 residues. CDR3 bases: TGCGCCAGCAGCTTAACTTCGGACATTGGAGCTTTCTTT. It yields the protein CASSLTSDIGAFF. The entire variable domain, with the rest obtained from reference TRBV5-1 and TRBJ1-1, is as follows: KAGVTQTPRYLIKTRGQQVTLSCSPISGHRSVSWYQQTPGQGLQFLFEYFSETQRNKGNFPGRFSGRQFSNSRSEMNVSTLELGDSALYLCASSLTSDIGAFFGQGTRLTVV.

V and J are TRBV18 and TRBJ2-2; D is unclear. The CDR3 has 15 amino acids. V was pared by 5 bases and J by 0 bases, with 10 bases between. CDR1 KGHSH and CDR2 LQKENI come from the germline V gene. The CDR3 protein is CASSLALSNTGELFF. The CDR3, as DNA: TGTGCCAGCTCATTGGCCCTTTCGAACACCGGGGAGCTGTTTTTT.

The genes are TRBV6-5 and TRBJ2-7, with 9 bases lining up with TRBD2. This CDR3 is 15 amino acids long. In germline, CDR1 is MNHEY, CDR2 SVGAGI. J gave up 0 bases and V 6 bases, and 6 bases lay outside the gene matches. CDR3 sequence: CASRVRLADSYEQYF. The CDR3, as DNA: TGTGCCAGCAGGGTGAGACTAGCGGACTCCTACGAGCAGTACTTC.

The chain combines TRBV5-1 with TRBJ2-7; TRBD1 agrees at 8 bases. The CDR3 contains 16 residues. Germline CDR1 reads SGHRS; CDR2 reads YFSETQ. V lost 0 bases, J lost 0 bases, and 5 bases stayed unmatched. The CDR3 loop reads CASSLGQGKHSYEQYF. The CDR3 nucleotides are TGCGCCAGCAGCTTGGGACAGGGGAAACACTCCTACGAGCAGTACTTC.

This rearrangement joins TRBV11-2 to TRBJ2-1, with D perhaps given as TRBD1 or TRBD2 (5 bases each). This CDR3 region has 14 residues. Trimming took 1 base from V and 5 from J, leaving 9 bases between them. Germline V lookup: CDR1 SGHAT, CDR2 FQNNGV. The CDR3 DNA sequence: TGTGCCAGCAGCTTAGTCGGGGCCAACAATGAGCAGTTCTTC. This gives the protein CASSLVGANNEQFF.

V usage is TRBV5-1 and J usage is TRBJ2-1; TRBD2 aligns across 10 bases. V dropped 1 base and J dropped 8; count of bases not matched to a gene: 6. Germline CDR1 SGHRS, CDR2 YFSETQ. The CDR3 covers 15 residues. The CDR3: CASSLFLAGVYEQFF. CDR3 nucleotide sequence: TGCGCCAGCAGCTTGTTTCTAGCGGGAGTGTATGAGCAGTTCTTC.

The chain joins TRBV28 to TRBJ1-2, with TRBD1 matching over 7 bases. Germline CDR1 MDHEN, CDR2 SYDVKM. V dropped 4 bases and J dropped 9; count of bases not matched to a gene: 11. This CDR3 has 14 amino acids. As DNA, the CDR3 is TGTGCCAGCAGTTCCCCCACCGGGACAGCGAGCTACACCTTC. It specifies CASSSPTGTASYTF.

The CDR3 region has the DNA TGTGCCACCAGCAGAGGTAACCCCGGGACAGCGGTGTACGAGCAGTACTTC. Its translation: CATSRGNPGTAVYEQYF. V is TRBV15 and J is TRBJ2-7; 7 bases line up with TRBD1. This CDR3 contains 17 residues. The V segment lost 1 base and the J segment 4 bases; nucleotides outside the gene matches: 13. The germline V gene encodes CDR1 LNHNV and CDR2 YYDKDF (reference sequence).

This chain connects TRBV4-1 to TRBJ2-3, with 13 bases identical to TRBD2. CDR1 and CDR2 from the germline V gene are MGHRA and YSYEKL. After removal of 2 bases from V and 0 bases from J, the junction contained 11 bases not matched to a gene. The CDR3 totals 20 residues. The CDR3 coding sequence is TGCGCCAGCAGCCAACCGGGACTAGCGGGACGCATGACTAGCACAGATACGCAGTATTTT. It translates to CASSQPGLAGRMTSTDTQYF.

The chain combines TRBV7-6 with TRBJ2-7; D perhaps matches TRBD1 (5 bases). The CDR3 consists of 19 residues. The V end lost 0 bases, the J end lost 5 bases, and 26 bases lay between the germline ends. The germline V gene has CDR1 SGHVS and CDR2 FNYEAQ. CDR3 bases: TGTGCCAGCAGCTTAGCAGTAGGACAAAAGTTTTCGGTCGAAAACGAGCAGTACTTC. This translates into CASSLAVGQKFSVENEQYF.

CDR3 loop: CASSLGGSFTEAFF. As DNA, the CDR3 is TGTGCCAGCAGCTTAGGGGGGTCGTTCACTGAAGCTTTCTTT. The chain uses TRBV11-3 and TRBJ1-1; tentatively, D is TRBD1 (5 bases). V lost 1 base to trimming and J lost 4 bases, with 10 bases between them. CDR3 size: 14 residues. From germline, CDR1 is SGHNT and CDR2 YENEEA.

CDR3 sequence: CASSFSGARQETQYF. Here the CDR3 DNA reads TGTGCCAGCAGCTTTTCGGGGGCGAGGCAAGAGACCCAGTACTTC. The rearrangement uses TRBV7-3 and TRBJ2-5; D could derive from TRBD1 or TRBD2 (6 bases each). The germline CDR1 and CDR2 sequences are SGHTA and FQGTGA. Trimming took off 3 bases at V and 2 bases at J, with 13 bases between the two ends. The CDR3 consists of 15 residues.

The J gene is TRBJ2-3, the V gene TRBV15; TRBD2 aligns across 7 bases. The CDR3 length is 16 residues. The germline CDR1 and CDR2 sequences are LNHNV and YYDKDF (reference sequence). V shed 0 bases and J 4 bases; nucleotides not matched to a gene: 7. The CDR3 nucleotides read TGTGCCACCAGCAGAGATGGGGCGGGAGCCTCAGATACGCAGTATTTT. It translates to CATSRDGAGASDTQYF.

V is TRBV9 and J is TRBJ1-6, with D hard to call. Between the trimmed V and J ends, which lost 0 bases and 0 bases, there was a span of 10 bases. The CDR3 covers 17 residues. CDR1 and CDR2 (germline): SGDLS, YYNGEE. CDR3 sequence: CASSVGMARSYNSPLHF. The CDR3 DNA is TGTGCCAGCAGCGTAGGGATGGCGCGCTCCTATAATTCACCCCTCCACTTT.

The CDR3 protein is CASGGTSGVYSTDTQYF. DNA of the CDR3: TGTGCTAGTGGGGGGACTAGCGGGGTCTACAGCACAGATACGCAGTATTTT. This rearrangement joins TRBV12-5 to TRBJ2-3; 13 bases align to TRBD2. Germline loops: CDR1 LGHNT, CDR2 FRNRAP. J gave up 0 bases and V 6 bases, and 6 bases lay outside the gene matches. The CDR3 sequence is 17 residues long.

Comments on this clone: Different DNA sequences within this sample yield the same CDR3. CDR3 loop: CASSPRADTGELFF. CDR3 in DNA: TGTGCCAGCTCACCAAGGGCGGACACCGGGGAGCTGTTTTTT. The chain couples TRBV18 to TRBJ2-2; no clear D. The CDR3 loop spans 14 amino acids. The germline V gene has CDR1 KGHSH and CDR2 LQKENI. V was shortened by 2 bases and J by 3 bases, with 7 bases between the two germline ends.

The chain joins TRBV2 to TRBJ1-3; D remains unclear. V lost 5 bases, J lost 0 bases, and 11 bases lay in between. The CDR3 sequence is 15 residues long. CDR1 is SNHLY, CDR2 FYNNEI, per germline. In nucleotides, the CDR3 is TGTGCCAGCAGTTTGAATGGCCTCTCTGGAAACACCATATATTTT. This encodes CASSLNGLSGNTIYF.

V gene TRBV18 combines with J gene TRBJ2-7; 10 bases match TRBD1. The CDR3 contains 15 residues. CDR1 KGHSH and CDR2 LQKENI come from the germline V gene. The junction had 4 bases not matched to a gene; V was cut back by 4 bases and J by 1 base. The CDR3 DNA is TGTGCCAGCTCACGGGGGACAGGGGATTCCTACGAGCAGTACTTC. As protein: CASSRGTGDSYEQYF.